This T cell receptor (beta chain) emerged from a study of blood T cell repertoires in COVID-19. This clone came up once. Sequencing was performed with immunoSEQ multiplex PCR; in TCRdb, only in-frame clones are kept and a portion is missing. This table has a few hundred thousand clones, over 75% appearing once. Material for sequencing was PBMCs or T cells enriched from blood (not recorded which). This sequence originates from a woman aged 25 to 45 who had recovered from COVID-19.

The DNA of the CDR3 is TGCGCCAGCAGCTTGGAGGCGGGGCCGAGGGATACGCAGTATTTT. It is translated as CASSLEAGPRDTQYF. The chain uses TRBV5-1 and TRBJ2-3; possible D gene TRBD2, 6 bases. CDR3 length: 15 residues. CDR1 is SGHRS, CDR2 YFSETQ, per germline. The V gene lost 0 bases and the J gene lost 6 bases, with 14 bases spanning the gap.